This T cell receptor beta chain was retrieved from a study of shared clonotypes between healthy human individuals (dated by TCRdb to 2019 to 2021). Some background on the complete study: A few men and a couple of women, aged 18 to 49 years, made up the cohort. Between about 0.8 and 9.5 billion PBMCs per donor were obtained by leukapheresis. To increase sequencing depth and limit assay-specific biases, TCR repertoire library preparation and sequencing were carried out by different laboratories using diverse techniques. For each donor, CD4 naive and CD4 memory were each run on three plates, CD8 naive on two plates, and CD8 memory on one plate. Blood TCR repertoires of roughly five healthy adults were deeply sequenced to estimate repertoire size and the extent of clonotype sharing between individuals. Broader findings and caveats from the paper: Rarefaction of sorted-subset datasets indicated incomplete sequencing despite the large sequencing depth. Sampling was limited to blood, and TCR repertoires in tissue likely differ from TCR repertoires in blood. Larger estimated clonotype richness was generally found for naive subsets than for memory subsets. Because the study included only a small number of donors, the genetic and exposure-history diversity represented was limited. Clonotypes shared by all four sorted-subset donors showed higher generation probabilities than non-shared clonotypes. Across a few donors, about 4.5% of naive CD4, 3% to 4% of naive CD8, under 2.5% of memory CD4, and approximately 0.4% of memory CD8 clonotypes were shared. Pairwise subsampling indicated that sequencing depth was expected to affect the degree of clonotype sharing among donors.

The donors were healthy, HIV-negative adults with no recently reported acute infections or vaccinations. Every donor was a Caucasian adult residing in Nashville, Tennessee, USA. CD8 memory samples were composed of magnetically selected CD45RO+ cells combined with CCR7-negative CD45RA+ effector memory (TemRA) cells. Blood was obtained by leukapheresis, after which PBMCs were separated by Ficoll-Histopaque density gradient centrifugation and cryopreserved in liquid nitrogen vapor phase. Analytical flow cytometry was used to check the purity and quantity of each magnetically sorted T cell population. Genomic DNA was isolated from every sorted fraction and measured by UV absorbance on a Nanodrop 2000c. From the cysteine through the phenylalanine, the CDR3 covers 15 amino acids. Only CDR3 DNA remains: 45 bases, in frame from the first base. Reading the germline V gene (reference sequence) gives CDR1 SGHAT and CDR2 FQDESV.

Concerning this clone itself: No cognate antigen has been identified for it. Relative to the germline gene, one junction end is altered; a read error may explain this.

Using the deep immunoSEQ assay, multiplex PCR amplified TCR CDR3 regions from genomic DNA. Extracted genomic DNA from each cell subset was spread evenly across all wells of several immunoSEQ 96-well plates, with each plate serving as a replicate. Each replicate PCR for sorted subsets received 200 ng genomic DNA, equal to about 30,000 T cell genomes. The purified libraries were quantified using a Qubit 3.0 fluorometer, sized with a Bioanalyzer 2100, and then quantified again using the KAPA Library Quantification kit. Every immunoSEQ 96-well plate was sequenced on a dedicated single-read 150-cycle Illumina NextSeq 550 flow cell. As for the original processing: Because the immunoSEQ output held only junctional sequences and lacked quality scores, the filtering could not match the filtering applied to full-length reads. Sequences were annotated with PyIR, a Python wrapper for IgBLAST v1.9, and V/J genes and CDR3 were assigned using IMGT germline references. Any read was removed if the V/J assignment was weak (E-value above 1e-6), the CDR3 was missing, or the read contained stop codons, out-of-frame junctions, or ambiguous translated residues. A V3J clonotype was defined by an identical inferred V gene, J gene, and CDR3 amino acid sequence. To compute the percentage overlap between repertoires, the number of shared unique clonotypes was divided by the size of the smaller repertoire. RTK rarefaction, the Chao1 estimator, and Recon v2.1 estimates of unobserved clonotypes were used to assess repertoire richness. Generation probabilities for all TCRbeta clonotypes obtained by the gDNA method from a handful of donors were computed using OLGA. Entries here come from immuneACCESS through TCRdb and include only in-frame sequences with V and J called. Some clones fail to appear in such tables; in the studies checked, an unresolved V gene covers under half of the shortfall, and the cause of the remainder is unknown. V, J and clone size reflect that table, while D and trimming were determined from the DNA. This sample comprises hundreds of thousands of clones, 96% of them detected only once. The ten largest clones add up to about 0.32% of the sample.

This TCR was recovered from a man aged 30 to 45 in good health. The sequence links TRBV11-1 to TRBJ2-1; 5 matching bases give a weak D call of TRBD2. The sequenced sample consisted of memory CD8+ T cells sorted from blood. The cell subset or site label here, explained by the study, means: CD45RO+ cells pooled with CCR7-negative TemRA cells. The DNA reads TGTGCCAGCAGCATAGCGTGGAACTCCTACAATGAGCAGTTCTTC. Its amino acids are CASSIAWNSYNEQFF.